A selection of T cell receptor beta chains follows, all from one sample in a study of blood T cell repertoires in COVID-19. Measured with immunoSEQ multiplex PCR; TCRdb has only the in-frame clones, and not every one. This sample has 300,000 or so clones; around 87% occur once, and the top ten carry 1.5%. Sequenced material: peripheral blood. These TCRs come from a woman in her forties who had recovered from COVID-19. CDR3s include the opening cysteine and the closing phenylalanine or tryptophan. A D gene is named only where the DNA matches it firmly. A row's size may be missing; if present it is once, few, many or a size class.

d_call: -; v_call: TRBV9; j_call: TRBJ1-1; clone_size: few; cdr3_nt: TGTGCCAGCAGCGTAGGACTGCCGAACACTGAAGCTTTCTTT; cdr3_aa: CASSVGLPNTEAFF
d_call: TRBD1; v_call: TRBV18; j_call: TRBJ1-2; clone_size: -; cdr3_nt: TGTGCCAGCTCACCAGCAGGGGGAAGCTATGGCTACACCTTC; cdr3_aa: CASSPAGGSYGYTF
d_call: TRBD1; v_call: TRBV19; j_call: TRBJ1-2; clone_size: -; cdr3_nt: TGTGCCAGTAGTATTCAGGGGGCGCCTGGCTACACCTTC; cdr3_aa: CASSIQGAPGYTF
d_call: -; v_call: TRBV21-1; j_call: TRBJ2-7; clone_size: -; cdr3_nt: TGTGCCAGCCCACGGGGATCCACCTACGAGCAGTACTTC; cdr3_aa: CASPRGSTYEQYF
d_call: TRBD2; v_call: TRBV29-1; j_call: TRBJ2-3; clone_size: -; cdr3_nt: TGCAGCTGGGGGGGGTTCACAGATACGCAGTATTTT; cdr3_aa: CSWGGFTDTQYF
d_call: -; v_call: TRBV18; j_call: TRBJ2-7; clone_size: -; cdr3_nt: TGTGCCAGCTCACCCACTAGAATCTACGAGCAGTACTTC; cdr3_aa: CASSPTRIYEQYF
d_call: TRBD1; v_call: TRBV6-2/TRBV6-3; j_call: TRBJ1-4; clone_size: -; cdr3_nt: TGTGCCAGCAGTCCGGGACAGTGGCGGGAAAAACTGTTTTTT; cdr3_aa: CASSPGQWREKLFF
d_call: -; v_call: TRBV18; j_call: TRBJ1-2; clone_size: -; cdr3_nt: TGTGCCAGCTCACCCGCGACTAATTACTATGGCTACACCTTC; cdr3_aa: CASSPATNYYGYTF
d_call: TRBD1; v_call: TRBV5-6; j_call: TRBJ2-5; clone_size: -; cdr3_nt: TGTGCCAGCAGCACGGGACAGCGAGAGACCCAGTACTTC; cdr3_aa: CASSTGQRETQYF
d_call: TRBD2; v_call: TRBV5-4; j_call: TRBJ2-1; clone_size: -; cdr3_nt: TGTGCCAGCAGCTTGGACGGACTAGCGGGGGGCTACAATGAGCAGTTCTTC; cdr3_aa: CASSLDGLAGGYNEQFF
d_call: TRBD2; v_call: TRBV10-1; j_call: TRBJ2-3; clone_size: -; cdr3_nt: TGCGCCAGCAGCGTCCTAGCGGGGGATCCCACAGATACGCAGTATTTT; cdr3_aa: CASSVLAGDPTDTQYF
d_call: -; v_call: TRBV30; j_call: TRBJ2-7; clone_size: once; cdr3_nt: TGTGCCTGGAGTAAGCGGGCCTCCTACGAGCAGTACTTC; cdr3_aa: CAWSKRASYEQYF
d_call: -; v_call: TRBV5-1; j_call: TRBJ2-7; clone_size: -; cdr3_nt: TGCGCCAGCAGCTTGGTAAAGGGAGCATACGAGCAGTACTTC; cdr3_aa: CASSLVKGAYEQYF
d_call: -; v_call: TRBV30; j_call: TRBJ1-2; clone_size: -; cdr3_nt: TGTGCCTGGAGTGTACTACAGGTGTATGGCTACACCTTC; cdr3_aa: CAWSVLQVYGYTF
d_call: -; v_call: TRBV27; j_call: TRBJ1-2; clone_size: once; cdr3_nt: TGTGCCAGCAGTTCCCCAGGGTTGGGCTACACCTTC; cdr3_aa: CASSSPGLGYTF
d_call: -; v_call: TRBV6-5; j_call: TRBJ1-1; clone_size: -; cdr3_nt: TGTGCCAGCAGGTTACCACAGGGCCGCACTGAAGCTTTCTTT; cdr3_aa: CASRLPQGRTEAFF
d_call: -; v_call: TRBV19; j_call: TRBJ1-1; clone_size: -; cdr3_nt: TGTGCCAGTACCATCGAGGCAGTGAACACTGAAGCTTTCTTT; cdr3_aa: CASTIEAVNTEAFF
d_call: -; v_call: TRBV2; j_call: TRBJ1-2; clone_size: -; cdr3_nt: TGTGCCAGCAGTGACTACCCCGCAGGGCGCTATGGCTACACCTTC; cdr3_aa: CASSDYPAGRYGYTF
d_call: TRBD1; v_call: TRBV10-3; j_call: TRBJ1-2; clone_size: once; cdr3_nt: TGTGCCATCAGTGATACAGGGGTTTATGGCTACACCTTC; cdr3_aa: CAISDTGVYGYTF